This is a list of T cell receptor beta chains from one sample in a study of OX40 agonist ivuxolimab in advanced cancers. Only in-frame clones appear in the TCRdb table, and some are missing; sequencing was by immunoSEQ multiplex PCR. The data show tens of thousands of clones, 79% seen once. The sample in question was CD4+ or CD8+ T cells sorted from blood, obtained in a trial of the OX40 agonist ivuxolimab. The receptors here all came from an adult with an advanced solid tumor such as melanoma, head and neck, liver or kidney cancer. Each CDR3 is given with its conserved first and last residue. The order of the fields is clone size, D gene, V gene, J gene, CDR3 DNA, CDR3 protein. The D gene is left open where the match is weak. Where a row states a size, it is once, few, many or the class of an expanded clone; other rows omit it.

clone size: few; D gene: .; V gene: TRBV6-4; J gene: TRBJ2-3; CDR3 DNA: TGTGCCAGCAGTGACCGGGACTCAGATACGCAGTATTTT; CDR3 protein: CASSDRDSDTQYF
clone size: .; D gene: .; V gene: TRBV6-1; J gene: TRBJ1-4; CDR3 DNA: TGTGCCGGCAAGACGGATGCAACTAATGAAAAACTGTTTTTT; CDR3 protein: CAGKTDATNEKLFF
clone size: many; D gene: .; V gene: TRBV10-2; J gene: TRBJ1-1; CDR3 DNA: TGCGCCAGCAGTAACACCTACACTGAAGCTTTCTTT; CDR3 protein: CASSNTYTEAFF
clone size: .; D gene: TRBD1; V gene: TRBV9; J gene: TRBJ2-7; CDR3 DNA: TGTGCCAGCAGCACAGTCGGGACAGGGCACTACGAGCAGTACTTC; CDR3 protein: CASSTVGTGHYEQYF
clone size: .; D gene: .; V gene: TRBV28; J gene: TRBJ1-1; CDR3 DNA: TGTGCCGTAAACTTGAACACTGAAGCTTTCTTT; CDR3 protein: CAVNLNTEAFF
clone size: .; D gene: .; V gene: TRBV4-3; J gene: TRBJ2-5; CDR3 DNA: TGCGCCAGCAGCCAAGGGACGGGGGCCCAAGAGACCCAGTACTTC; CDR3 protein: CASSQGTGAQETQYF
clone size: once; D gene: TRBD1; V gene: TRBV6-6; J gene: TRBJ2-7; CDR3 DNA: TGTGCCAGCAGTTACGTAGGGGGCCTCTCCTACGAGCAGTACTTC; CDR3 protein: CASSYVGGLSYEQYF
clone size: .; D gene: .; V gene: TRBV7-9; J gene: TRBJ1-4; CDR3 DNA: TGTGCCAGCAGCTTAGCGTCTTCAACTAATGAAAAACTGTTTTTT; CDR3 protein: CASSLASSTNEKLFF
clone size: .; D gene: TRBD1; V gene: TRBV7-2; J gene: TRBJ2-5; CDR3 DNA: TGTGCCAGCAGCCTAAACAGGGGACAAGAGACCCAGTACTTC; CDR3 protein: CASSLNRGQETQYF
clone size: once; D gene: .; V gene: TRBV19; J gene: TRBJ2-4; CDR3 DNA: TGTGCCACAGGGGCAGGGGACATTCAGTACTTC; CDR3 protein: CATGAGDIQYF
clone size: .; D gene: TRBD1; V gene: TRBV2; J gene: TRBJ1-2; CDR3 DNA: TGTGCCAGCAGTGAAGCGCTTGGACAGGGGAGCGATGGCTACACCTTC; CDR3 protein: CASSEALGQGSDGYTF
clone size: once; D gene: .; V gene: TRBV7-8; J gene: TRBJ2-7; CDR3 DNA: TGTGCCAGCAGCTTCGGGACCGCAGCCTACGAGCAGTACTTC; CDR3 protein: CASSFGTAAYEQYF
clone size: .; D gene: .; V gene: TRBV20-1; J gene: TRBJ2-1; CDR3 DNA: TGCAGTGCTCCCAGTAGCCATGAGCAGTTCTTC; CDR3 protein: CSAPSSHEQFF
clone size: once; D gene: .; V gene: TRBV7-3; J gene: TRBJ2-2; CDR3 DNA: TGTGCCAGCAGCCTTCAGGGGCGCGACACCGGGGAGCTGTTTTTT; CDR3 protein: CASSLQGRDTGELFF
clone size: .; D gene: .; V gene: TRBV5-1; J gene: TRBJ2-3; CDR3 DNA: TGCGCCAGCAGTGAGGAGGGGAAGAGGACAGATACGCAGTATTTT; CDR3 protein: CASSEEGKRTDTQYF
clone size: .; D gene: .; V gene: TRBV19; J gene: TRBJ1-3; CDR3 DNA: TGTGCCAGTAGTACCCTTGGCACGTCTAGCTCTGGAAACACCATATATTTT; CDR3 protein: CASSTLGTSSSGNTIYF
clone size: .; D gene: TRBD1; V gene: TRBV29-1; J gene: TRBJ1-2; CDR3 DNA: TGCAGCGCCTCGACAGGGCCCGGCGGCTACACCTTC; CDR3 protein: CSASTGPGGYTF
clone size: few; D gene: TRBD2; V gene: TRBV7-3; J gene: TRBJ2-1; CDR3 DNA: TGTGCCAGCAGCTTATTTAGCGGGAGCGCAGATGAGCAGTTCTTC; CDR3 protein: CASSLFSGSADEQFF
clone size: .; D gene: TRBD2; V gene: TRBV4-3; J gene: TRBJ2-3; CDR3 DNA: TGCGCCAGCAGCCAAGACTGGACTAGCGGGGTGGTAGATACGCAGTATTTT; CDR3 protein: CASSQDWTSGVVDTQYF
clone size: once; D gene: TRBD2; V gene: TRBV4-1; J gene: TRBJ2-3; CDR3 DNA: TGCGCCAGCAGCCCGGGCCCCCGGGGGGGCGGGACAGATACGCAGTATTTT; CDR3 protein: CASSPGPRGGGTDTQYF
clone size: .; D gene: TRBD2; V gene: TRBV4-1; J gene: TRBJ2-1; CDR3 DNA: TGCGCCAGCAGCCAGACCATGGGAGGGTATAATGAGCAGTTCTTC; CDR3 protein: CASSQTMGGYNEQFF
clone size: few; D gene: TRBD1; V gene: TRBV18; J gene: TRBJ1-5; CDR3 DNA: TGTGCCAGCTCACCGGACAGGGGCGGCAATCAGCCCCAGCATTTT; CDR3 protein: CASSPDRGGNQPQHF
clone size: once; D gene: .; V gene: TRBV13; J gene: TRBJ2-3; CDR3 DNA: TGTGCCAGCAGCTTAGGGCGGTCCAACACAGATACGCAGTATTTT; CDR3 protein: CASSLGRSNTDTQYF
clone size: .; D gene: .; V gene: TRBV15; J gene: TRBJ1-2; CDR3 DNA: TGTGCCACCAGCCGCCGGGACATCCCAGCTAACTATGGCTACACCTTC; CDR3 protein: CATSRRDIPANYGYTF
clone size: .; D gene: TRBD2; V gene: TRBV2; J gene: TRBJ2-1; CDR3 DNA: TGTGCCAGCACGGGGGGCGGGAGGGGACCTTACAATGAGCAGTTCTTC; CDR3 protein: CASTGGGRGPYNEQFF
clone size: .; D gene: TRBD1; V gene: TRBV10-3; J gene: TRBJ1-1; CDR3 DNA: TGTGCCATCAGGGGGACAGGGGGTATGGACACTGAAGCTTTCTTT; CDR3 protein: CAIRGTGGMDTEAFF
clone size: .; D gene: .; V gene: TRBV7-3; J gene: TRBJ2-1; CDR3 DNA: TGTGCCAGCAGGTTTGTGGTAAATGAGCAGTTCTTC; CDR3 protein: CASRFVVNEQFF
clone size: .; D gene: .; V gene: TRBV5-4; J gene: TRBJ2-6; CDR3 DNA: TGTGCCAGCAGCCAAGGACAGTTTTCTGGGGCCAACGTCCTGACTTTC; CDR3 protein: CASSQGQFSGANVLTF
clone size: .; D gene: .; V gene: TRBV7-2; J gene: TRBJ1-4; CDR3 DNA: TGTGCCAGCAGCTTAACGTGGGGGGATGAAAAACTGTTTTTT; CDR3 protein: CASSLTWGDEKLFF
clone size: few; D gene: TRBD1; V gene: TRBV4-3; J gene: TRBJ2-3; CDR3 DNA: TGCGCCAGCAGCCTCACAGGGGGTGACATATGGGGTACGCAGTATTTT; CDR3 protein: CASSLTGGDIWGTQYF
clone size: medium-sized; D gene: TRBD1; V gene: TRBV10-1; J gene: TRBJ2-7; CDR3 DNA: TGCGCCAGCCGGGACAGGGGGGACGAGCAGTACTTC; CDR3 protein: CASRDRGDEQYF
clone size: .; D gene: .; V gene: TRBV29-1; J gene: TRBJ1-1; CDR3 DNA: TGCAGCGTTGAAGATGAAAGCCCGGAAGCTTTCTTT; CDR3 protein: CSVEDESPEAFF
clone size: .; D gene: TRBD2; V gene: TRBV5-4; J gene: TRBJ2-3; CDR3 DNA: TGTGCCAGCAGCTTGGGGACTAGCGGGAGGACAGATACGCAGTATTTT; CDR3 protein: CASSLGTSGRTDTQYF
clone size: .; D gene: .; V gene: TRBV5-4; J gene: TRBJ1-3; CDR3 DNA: TGCGCCAGCAGCCAAGATACAGGCGGGACTGGAAACACCATATATTTT; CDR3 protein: CASSQDTGGTGNTIYF
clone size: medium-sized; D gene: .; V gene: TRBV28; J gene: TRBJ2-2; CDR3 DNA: TGTGCCAGCAGGACTGACTCACAAGGATACACCGGGGAGCTGTTTTTT; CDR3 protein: CASRTDSQGYTGELFF
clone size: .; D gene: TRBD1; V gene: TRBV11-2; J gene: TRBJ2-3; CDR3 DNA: TGTGCCAGCAGCACTAAACAGGGGGCTACATTCACAGATACGCAGTATTTT; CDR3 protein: CASSTKQGATFTDTQYF
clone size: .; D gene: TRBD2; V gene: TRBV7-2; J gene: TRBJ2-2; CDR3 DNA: TGTGCCAGCAGCTTATCTAGCGGGAGAAACACCGGGGAGCTGTTTTTT; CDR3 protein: CASSLSSGRNTGELFF
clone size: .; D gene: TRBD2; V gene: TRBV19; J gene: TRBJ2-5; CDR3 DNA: TGTGCCAGTAGGTCTAGCGGGGAGCCGACCCAAGAGACCCAGTACTTC; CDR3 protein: CASRSSGEPTQETQYF
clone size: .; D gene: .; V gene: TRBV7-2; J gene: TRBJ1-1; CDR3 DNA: TGTGCCAGCATGACAGCCAACACTGAAGCTTTCTTT; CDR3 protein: CASMTANTEAFF
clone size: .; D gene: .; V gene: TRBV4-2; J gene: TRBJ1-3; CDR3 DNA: TGTGCCAGCAGCCAAGAGAGTCCCTCCTTATATTTT; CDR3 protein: CASSQESPSLYF
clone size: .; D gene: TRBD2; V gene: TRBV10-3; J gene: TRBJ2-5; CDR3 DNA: TGTGCCATCAGTGAAACTAGCGGGGGGGCCGGAGAGACCCAGTACTTC; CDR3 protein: CAISETSGGAGETQYF
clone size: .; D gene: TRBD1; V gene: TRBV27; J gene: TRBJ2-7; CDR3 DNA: TGTGCCAGCAGTCCGGGGACAGGGGACTACGAGCAGTACTTC; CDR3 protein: CASSPGTGDYEQYF
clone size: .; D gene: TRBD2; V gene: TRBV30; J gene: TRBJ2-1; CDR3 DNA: TGTGCCTCCCACACCGGGACTAGCGGGAGAGTAGAGCAGTTCTTC; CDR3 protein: CASHTGTSGRVEQFF